This TCR beta chain was observed in a study of blood T cell repertoires in COVID-19. Study at large: COVID-19 samples, acute and convalescent, were from the United States, Italy and Spain. T cells, B-cell-depleted T cells, or PBMCs provided the cDNA or gDNA that served as material.

In the original workflow: Amplification from reference gene primers served as the basis for estimated nucleated cell counts. Generated by immunoSEQ multiplex PCR, the TCRdb table keeps only in-frame clones and is missing some. V, J and clone size are taken as reported in that table, and D and trimming were inferred from the DNA itself. This sample has about 190,000 clones, with around 90% found just once. This clone has only a few counts. V lost 5 bases and J 0 bases, leaving 22 bases between the germline ends. The CDR3 covers 18 residues. Germline values: CDR1 LNHDA, CDR2 SQIVND (reference sequence).

Sample: peripheral blood. The chain carries TRBV19 and TRBJ1-2; TRBD1 might be the D (5 bases). This receptor was obtained from a man aged 45-65 years with acute or convalescent COVID-19. In nucleotides, the CDR3 is TGTGCCAGTAGTTCCCGGCACCGCGGGGGAGACTCTAACTATGGCTACACCTTC. It translates to CASSSRHRGGDSNYGYTF.